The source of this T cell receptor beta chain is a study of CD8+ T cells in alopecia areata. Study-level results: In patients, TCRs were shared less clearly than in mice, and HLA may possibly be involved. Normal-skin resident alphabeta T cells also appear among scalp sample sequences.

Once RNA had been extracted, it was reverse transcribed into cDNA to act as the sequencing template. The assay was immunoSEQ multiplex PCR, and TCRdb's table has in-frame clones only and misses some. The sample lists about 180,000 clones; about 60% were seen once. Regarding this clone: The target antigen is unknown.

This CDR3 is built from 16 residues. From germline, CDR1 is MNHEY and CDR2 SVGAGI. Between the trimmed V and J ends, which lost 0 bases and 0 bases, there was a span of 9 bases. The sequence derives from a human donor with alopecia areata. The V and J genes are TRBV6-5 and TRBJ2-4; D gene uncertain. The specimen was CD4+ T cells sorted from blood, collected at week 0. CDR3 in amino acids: CASSYSIHLAKNIQYF. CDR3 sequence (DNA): TGTGCCAGCAGTTACTCGATTCACTTAGCCAAAAACATTCAGTACTTC.